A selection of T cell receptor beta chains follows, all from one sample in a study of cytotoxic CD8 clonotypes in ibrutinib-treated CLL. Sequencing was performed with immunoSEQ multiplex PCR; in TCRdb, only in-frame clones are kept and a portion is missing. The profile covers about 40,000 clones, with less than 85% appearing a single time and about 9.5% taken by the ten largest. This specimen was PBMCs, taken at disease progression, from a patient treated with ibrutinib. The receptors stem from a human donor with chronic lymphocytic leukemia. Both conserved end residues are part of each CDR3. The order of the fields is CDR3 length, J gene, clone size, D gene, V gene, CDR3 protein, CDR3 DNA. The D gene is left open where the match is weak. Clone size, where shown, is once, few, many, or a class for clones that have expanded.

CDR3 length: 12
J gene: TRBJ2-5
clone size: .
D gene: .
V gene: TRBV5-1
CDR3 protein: CASSQPQETQYF
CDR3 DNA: TGCGCCAGCAGCCAGCCCCAAGAGACCCAGTACTTC

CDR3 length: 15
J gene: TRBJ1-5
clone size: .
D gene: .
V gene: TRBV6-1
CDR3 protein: CASSEDPQGNQPQHF
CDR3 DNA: TGTGCCAGCAGTGAGGACCCGCAGGGGAATCAGCCCCAGCATTTT

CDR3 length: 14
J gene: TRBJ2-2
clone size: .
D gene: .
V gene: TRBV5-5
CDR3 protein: CASSLAQAFGELFF
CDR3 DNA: TGTGCCAGCAGCTTGGCACAGGCCTTCGGGGAGCTGTTTTTT

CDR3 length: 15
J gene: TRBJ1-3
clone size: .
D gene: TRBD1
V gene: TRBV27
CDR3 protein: CASSFQGVGGNTIYF
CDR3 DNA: TGTGCCAGCAGTTTCCAGGGGGTAGGGGGAAACACCATATATTTT

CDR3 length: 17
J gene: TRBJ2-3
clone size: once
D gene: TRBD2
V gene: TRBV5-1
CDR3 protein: CASTRSLAGANTDTQYF
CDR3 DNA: TGCGCCAGTACCCGGTCCCTAGCGGGTGCGAATACAGATACGCAGTATTTT

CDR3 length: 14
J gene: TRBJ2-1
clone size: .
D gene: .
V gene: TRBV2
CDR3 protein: CATTKGGVVREQFF
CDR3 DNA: TGTGCCACCACCAAGGGGGGGGTAGTGCGGGAGCAGTTCTTC

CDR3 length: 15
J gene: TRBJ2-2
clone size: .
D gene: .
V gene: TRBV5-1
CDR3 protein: CASSLTPGTTGELFF
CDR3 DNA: TGCGCCAGCAGCTTGACGCCAGGGACGACCGGGGAGCTGTTTTTT

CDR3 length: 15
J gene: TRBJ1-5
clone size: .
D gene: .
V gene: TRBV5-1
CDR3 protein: CASSLEGVKGQPQHF
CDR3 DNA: TGCGCCAGCAGCTTGGAGGGGGTGAAGGGTCAGCCCCAGCATTTT

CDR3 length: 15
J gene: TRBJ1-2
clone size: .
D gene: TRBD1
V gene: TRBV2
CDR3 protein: CASRFYRGRNYGYTF
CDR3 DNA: TGTGCCAGCAGATTCTACAGGGGTAGGAACTATGGCTACACCTTC

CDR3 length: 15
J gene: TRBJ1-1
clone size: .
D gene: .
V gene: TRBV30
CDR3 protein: CAWSVAGTMNTEAFF
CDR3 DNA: TGTGCCTGGAGTGTAGCAGGGACAATGAACACTGAAGCTTTCTTT

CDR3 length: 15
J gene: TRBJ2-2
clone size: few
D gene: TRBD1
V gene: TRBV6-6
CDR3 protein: CASSPGRGQTGELFF
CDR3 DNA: TGTGCCAGCAGTCCCGGCAGGGGACAGACCGGGGAGCTGTTTTTT

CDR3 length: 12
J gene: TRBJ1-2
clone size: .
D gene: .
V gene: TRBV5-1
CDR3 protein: CASSLGTYGYTF
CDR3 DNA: TGCGCCAGCAGCTTGGGTACCTATGGCTACACCTTC

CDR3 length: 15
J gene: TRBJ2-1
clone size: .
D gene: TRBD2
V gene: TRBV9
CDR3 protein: CASSVSGGSYNEQFF
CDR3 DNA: TGTGCCAGCAGCGTAAGCGGGGGGTCCTACAATGAGCAGTTCTTC

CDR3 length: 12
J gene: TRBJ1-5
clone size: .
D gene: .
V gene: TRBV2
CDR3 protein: CASSESNQPQHF
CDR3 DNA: TGTGCCAGCAGTGAAAGCAATCAGCCCCAGCATTTT

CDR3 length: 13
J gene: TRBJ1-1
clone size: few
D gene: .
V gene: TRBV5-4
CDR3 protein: CASSSGTYDEAFF
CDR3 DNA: TGTGCCAGCAGCTCTGGGACATACGATGAAGCTTTCTTT

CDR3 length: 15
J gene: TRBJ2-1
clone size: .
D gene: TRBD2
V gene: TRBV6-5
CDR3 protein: CASRKLAGGNNEQFF
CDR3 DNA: TGTGCCAGCAGAAAGCTAGCGGGGGGGAACAATGAGCAGTTCTTC

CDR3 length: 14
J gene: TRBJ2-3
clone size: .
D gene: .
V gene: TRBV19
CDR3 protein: CASSPGSSTDTQYF
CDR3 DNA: TGTGCCAGTAGTCCTGGGTCTTCCACAGATACGCAGTATTTT

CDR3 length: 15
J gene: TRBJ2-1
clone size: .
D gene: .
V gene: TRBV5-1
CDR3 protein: CASSLSYGGYNEQFF
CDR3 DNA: TGCGCCAGCAGCTTGTCGTATGGGGGTTACAATGAGCAGTTCTTC

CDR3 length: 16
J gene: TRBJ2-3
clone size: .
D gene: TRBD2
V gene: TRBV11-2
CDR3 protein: CASSLTSGGITDTQYF
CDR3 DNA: TGTGCCAGCAGCTTAACTAGCGGGGGGATCACAGATACGCAGTATTTT

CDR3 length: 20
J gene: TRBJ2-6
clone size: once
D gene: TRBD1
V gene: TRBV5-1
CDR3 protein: CASSWDRGTGATSGANVLTF
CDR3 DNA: TGCGCCAGCAGCTGGGACAGGGGGACAGGGGCCACCTCTGGGGCCAACGTCCTGACTTTC

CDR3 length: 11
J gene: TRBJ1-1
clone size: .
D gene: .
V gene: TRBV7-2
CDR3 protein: CASRSNTEAFF
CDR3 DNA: TGTGCCAGCAGATCAAACACTGAAGCTTTCTTT

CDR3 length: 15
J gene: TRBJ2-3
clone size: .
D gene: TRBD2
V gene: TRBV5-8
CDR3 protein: CASSQPGTRTDTQYF
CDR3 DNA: TGTGCCAGCAGCCAGCCCGGGACTAGAACAGATACGCAGTATTTT

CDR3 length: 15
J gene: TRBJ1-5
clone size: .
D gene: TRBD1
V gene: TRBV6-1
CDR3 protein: CASNDRGRSNQPQHF
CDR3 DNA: TGTGCCAGCAACGACAGGGGGCGGAGCAATCAGCCCCAGCATTTT

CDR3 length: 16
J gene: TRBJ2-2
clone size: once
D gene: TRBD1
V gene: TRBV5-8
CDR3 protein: CASSLTGDQMTGELFF
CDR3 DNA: TGTGCCAGCAGCCTGACAGGGGATCAAATGACCGGGGAGCTGTTTTTT

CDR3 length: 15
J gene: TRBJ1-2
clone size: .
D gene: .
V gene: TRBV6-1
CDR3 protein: CASSEAGGAWDGYTF
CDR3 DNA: TGTGCCAGCAGTGAAGCCGGGGGGGCCTGGGATGGCTACACCTTC

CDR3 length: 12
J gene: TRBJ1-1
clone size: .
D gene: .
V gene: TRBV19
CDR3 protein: CASSMGVGEAFF
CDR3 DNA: TGTGCCAGTAGTATGGGTGTTGGAGAAGCTTTCTTT

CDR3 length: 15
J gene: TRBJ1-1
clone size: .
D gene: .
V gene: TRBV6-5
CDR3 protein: CASSYGSSGDTEAFF
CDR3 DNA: TGTGCCAGCAGTTACGGGTCAAGTGGGGACACTGAAGCTTTCTTT

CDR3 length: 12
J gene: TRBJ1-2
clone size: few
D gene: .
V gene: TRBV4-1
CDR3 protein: CASGGINYGYTF
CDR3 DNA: TGCGCCAGCGGCGGTATTAACTATGGCTACACCTTC

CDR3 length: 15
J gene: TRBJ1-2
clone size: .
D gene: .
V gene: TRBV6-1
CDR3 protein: CASSALSTGQWGYTF
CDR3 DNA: TGTGCCAGCAGTGCCTTGTCGACTGGGCAGTGGGGCTACACCTTC

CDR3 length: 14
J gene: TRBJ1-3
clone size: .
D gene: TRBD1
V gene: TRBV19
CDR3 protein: CASTTGVTGNTIYF
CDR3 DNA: TGTGCCAGTACCACAGGGGTCACTGGAAACACCATATATTTT

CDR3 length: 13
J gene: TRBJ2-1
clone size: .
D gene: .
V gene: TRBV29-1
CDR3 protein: CSVVGISYNEQFF
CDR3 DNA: TGCAGCGTTGTCGGTATCTCCTACAATGAGCAGTTCTTC

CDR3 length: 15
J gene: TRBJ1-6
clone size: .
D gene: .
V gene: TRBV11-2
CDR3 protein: CASSLLRQVNSPLHF
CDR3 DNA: TGTGCCAGCAGCTTACTTCGACAGGTTAATTCACCCCTCCACTTT

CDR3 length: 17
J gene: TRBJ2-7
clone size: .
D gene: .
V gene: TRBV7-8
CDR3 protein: CASSSQPASGVAYEQYF
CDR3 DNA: TGTGCCAGCAGCTCCCAGCCAGCGTCCGGGGTGGCCTACGAGCAGTACTTC

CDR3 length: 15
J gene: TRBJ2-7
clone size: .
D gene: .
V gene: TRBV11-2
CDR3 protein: CASNTGILNSYEQYF
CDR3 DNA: TGTGCCAGCAACACAGGTATATTAAACTCCTACGAGCAGTACTTC

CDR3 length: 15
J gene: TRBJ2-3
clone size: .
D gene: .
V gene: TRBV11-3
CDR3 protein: CASSPGDLSTDTQYF
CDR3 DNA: TGTGCCAGCAGCCCAGGGGACCTCAGCACAGATACGCAGTATTTT

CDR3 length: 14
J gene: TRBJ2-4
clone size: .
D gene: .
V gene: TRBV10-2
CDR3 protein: CATSGRRWGNIQYF
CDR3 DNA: TGCGCCACGAGCGGGCGGCGCTGGGGAAACATTCAGTACTTC

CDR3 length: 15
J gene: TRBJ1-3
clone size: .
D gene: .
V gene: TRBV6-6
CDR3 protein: CASSYSPGAGNTIYF
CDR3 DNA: TGTGCCAGCAGTTACTCGCCGGGGGCTGGAAACACCATATATTTT

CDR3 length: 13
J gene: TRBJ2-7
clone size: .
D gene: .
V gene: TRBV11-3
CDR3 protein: CASSLGQNYEQYF
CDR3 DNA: TGTGCCAGCAGCCTCGGACAGAACTACGAGCAGTACTTC

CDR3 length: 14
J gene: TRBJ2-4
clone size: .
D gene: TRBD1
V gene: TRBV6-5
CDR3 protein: CASSYSPWQGVEYF
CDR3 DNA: TGTGCCAGCAGTTACTCCCCGTGGCAGGGGGTCGAGTACTTC

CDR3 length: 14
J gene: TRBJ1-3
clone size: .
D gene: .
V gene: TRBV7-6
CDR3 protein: CASSLDWAGNTIYF
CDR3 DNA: TGTGCCAGCAGCTTGGACTGGGCCGGAAACACCATATATTTT

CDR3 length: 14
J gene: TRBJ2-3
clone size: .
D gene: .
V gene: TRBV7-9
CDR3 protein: CASGYRDPLNTQYF
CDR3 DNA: TGTGCCAGCGGGTACCGGGACCCATTGAATACGCAGTATTTT

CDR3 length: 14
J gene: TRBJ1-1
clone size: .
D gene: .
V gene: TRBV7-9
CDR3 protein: CASSFPAGNTEAFF
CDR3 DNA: TGTGCCAGCAGCTTCCCCGCAGGGAACACTGAAGCTTTCTTT

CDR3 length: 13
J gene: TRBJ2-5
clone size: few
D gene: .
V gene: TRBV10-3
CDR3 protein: CAMAGNSQETQYF
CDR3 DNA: TGTGCCATGGCCGGGAACTCTCAAGAGACCCAGTACTTC

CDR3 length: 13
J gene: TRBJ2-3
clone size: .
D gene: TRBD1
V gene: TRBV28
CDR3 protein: CASSRTGGDTQYF
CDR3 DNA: TGTGCCAGCAGTAGGACAGGGGGAGATACGCAGTATTTT

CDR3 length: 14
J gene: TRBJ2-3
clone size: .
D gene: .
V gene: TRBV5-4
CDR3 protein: CASSAKTGSDTQYF
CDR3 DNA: TGTGCCAGCAGCGCCAAGACAGGTTCAGATACGCAGTATTTT

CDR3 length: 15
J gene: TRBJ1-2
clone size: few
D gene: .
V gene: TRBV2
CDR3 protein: CASSEISVDNPGYTF
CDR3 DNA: TGTGCCAGCAGTGAAATCTCCGTGGACAACCCGGGCTACACCTTC

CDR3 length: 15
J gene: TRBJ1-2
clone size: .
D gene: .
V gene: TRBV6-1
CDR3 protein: CASSSGGGPGYGYTF
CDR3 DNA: TGTGCCAGCTCCTCCGGGGGGGGTCCGGGTTATGGCTACACCTTC

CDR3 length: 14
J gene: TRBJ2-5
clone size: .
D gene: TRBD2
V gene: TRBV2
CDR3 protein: CASRLAGRQETQYF
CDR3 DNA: TGTGCCAGCAGACTAGCGGGGAGACAAGAGACCCAGTACTTC

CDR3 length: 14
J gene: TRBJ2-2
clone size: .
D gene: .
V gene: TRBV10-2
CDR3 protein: CASSEPAMTGELFF
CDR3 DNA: TGCGCCAGCAGTGAGCCCGCTATGACCGGGGAGCTGTTTTTT

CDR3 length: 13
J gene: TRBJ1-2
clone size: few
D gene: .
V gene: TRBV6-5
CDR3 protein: CASSTQGNYGYTF
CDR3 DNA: TGTGCCAGCAGTACCCAGGGTAACTATGGCTACACCTTC

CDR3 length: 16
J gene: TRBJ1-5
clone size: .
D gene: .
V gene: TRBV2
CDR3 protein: CASSELGQGGNQPQHF
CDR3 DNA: TGTGCCAGCAGTGAGCTTGGGCAGGGCGGGAATCAGCCCCAGCATTTT

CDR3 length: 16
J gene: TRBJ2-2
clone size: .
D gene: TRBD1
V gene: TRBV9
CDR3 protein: CASSVPGQGRNGELFF
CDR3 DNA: TGTGCCAGCAGCGTTCCAGGACAGGGGCGCAACGGGGAGCTGTTTTTT

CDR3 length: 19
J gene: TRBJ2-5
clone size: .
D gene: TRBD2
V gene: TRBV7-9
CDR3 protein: CASSSRWPGTSGYQETQYF
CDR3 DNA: TGTGCCAGCAGCAGCCGGTGGCCCGGGACTAGCGGGTACCAAGAGACCCAGTACTTC

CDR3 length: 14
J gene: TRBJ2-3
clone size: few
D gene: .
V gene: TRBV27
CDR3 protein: CASSPLVVADTQYF
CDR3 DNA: TGTGCCAGCAGTCCCCTGGTGGTGGCAGATACGCAGTATTTT

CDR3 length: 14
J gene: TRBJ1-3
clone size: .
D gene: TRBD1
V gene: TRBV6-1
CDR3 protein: CASKPQGGPNTIYF
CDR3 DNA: TGTGCCAGCAAACCACAGGGGGGACCAAACACCATATATTTT